The clone carrying this T cell receptor beta chain was detected once. These data belong to a study of Graves' ophthalmopathy and Graves' hyperthyroidism. Exclusion criteria comprised other autoimmune diseases, uncontrolled infections, pregnancy or lactation in patients. Trimming pared 5 bases from V and 5 bases from J, leaving 12 bases between. The CDR3 spans 13 residues. The V gene's germline CDR1 is SEHNR and CDR2 FQNEAQ (reference sequence). The authors amplified TCR beta CDR3 regions, and they did so from RNA transcripts for repertoire sequencing. Following a first-round RT-PCR that used HTBI primers, a second-round multiplex PCR was carried out. In TCRdb, the multiplex PCR reads were re-called with MiXCR into one record per CDR3 protein. The repertoire consists of over 650,000 distinct CDR3 sequences, with more than 40% occurring once and the leading ten covering 3% to 4%.

The rearrangement uses TRBV7-9 and TRBJ1-1, with D unclear. Sequencing was performed on peripheral blood. The origin of this receptor is an adult man with Graves' ophthalmopathy. Written as DNA, the CDR3 is TGTGCCAGCAGCCCCGTCGAGGGAACTGAAGCTTTCTTT. Protein product: CASSPVEGTEAFF.